This T cell receptor beta chain was identified in a study of cytomegalovirus exposure and HLA in healthy donors. Study outcomes and limitations: TCR beta chains numbering more than 150 were designated cytomegalovirus-associated.

On this clone itself: The antigen is not known.

It was with 60 Vbeta and 13 Jbeta primers that the PCR ran. Original data processing: It was a later analysis that counted roughly 79 million unique TCR beta chains, of which some 9.9 million were shared. Assay: immunoSEQ multiplex PCR; the TCRdb copy retains only in-frame clones and omits some. D and trimming come from the DNA, and the V and J calls and clone size come from that table. This table holds more than 95,000 clones, roughly four fifths found once. The trim removed 6 bases at V and 3 bases at J, leaving 5 bases unmatched. This CDR3 has 14 residues. Germline V gene data show CDR1 as SQVTM and CDR2 as ANQGSEA.

V usage is TRBV29-1 and J usage is TRBJ2-2; TRBD2 agrees at 9 bases. Sequencing used PBMCs. This TCR came from a woman aged 40 to 55 in good health and CMV-seropositive. The CDR3 loop is CSVASGIYTGELFF. In nucleotides, the CDR3 is TGCAGCGTGGCTAGCGGGATCTACACCGGGGAGCTGTTTTTT.